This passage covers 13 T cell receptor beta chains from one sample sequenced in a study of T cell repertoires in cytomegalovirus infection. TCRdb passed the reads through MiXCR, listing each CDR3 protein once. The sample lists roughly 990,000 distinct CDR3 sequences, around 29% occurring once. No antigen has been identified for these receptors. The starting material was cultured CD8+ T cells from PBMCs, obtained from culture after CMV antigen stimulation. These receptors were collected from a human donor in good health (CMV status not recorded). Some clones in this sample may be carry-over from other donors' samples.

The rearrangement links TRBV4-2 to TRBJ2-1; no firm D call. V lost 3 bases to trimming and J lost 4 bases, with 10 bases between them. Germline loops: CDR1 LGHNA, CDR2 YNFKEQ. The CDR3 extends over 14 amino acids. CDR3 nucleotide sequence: TGTGCCAGCAGCCACTATGCAGATTACAATGAGCAGTTCTTC. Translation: CASSHYADYNEQFF.

CDR3 DNA: TGTGCCAGTAGTGGATTCAACGGGACGATCAACTATGGCTACACCTTC. Amino acid sequence: CASSGFNGTINYGYTF. The rearrangement joins TRBV19 to TRBJ1-2, with D maybe TRBD1 (5 bases). This CDR3 has 16 amino acids. V lost 5 bases to trimming and J lost 2 bases, with 18 bases between them. Per the germline V gene, CDR1 is LNHDA and CDR2 is SQIVND (reference sequence).

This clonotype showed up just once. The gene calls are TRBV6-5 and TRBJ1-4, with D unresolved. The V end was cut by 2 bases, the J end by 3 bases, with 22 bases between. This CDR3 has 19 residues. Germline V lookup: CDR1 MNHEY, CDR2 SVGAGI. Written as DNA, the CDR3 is TGTGCCAGCAGTTACGGGTACCCACAAGTACTGGAGTCTAATGAAAAACTGTTTTTT. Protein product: CASSYGYPQVLESNEKLFF.

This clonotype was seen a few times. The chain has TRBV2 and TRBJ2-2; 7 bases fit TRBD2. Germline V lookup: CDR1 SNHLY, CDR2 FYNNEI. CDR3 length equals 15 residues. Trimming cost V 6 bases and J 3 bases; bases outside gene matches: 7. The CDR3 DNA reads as TGTGCCAGCAGCAACGGGAGGTGGGACACCGGGGAGCTGTTTTTT. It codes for CASSNGRWDTGELFF.

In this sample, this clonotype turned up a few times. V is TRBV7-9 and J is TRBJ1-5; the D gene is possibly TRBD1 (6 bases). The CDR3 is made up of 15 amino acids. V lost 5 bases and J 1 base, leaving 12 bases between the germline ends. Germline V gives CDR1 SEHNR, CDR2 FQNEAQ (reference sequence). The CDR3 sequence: CASSPGGASNQPQHF. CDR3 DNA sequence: TGTGCCAGCAGCCCCGGGGGGGCAAGCAATCAGCCCCAGCATTTT.

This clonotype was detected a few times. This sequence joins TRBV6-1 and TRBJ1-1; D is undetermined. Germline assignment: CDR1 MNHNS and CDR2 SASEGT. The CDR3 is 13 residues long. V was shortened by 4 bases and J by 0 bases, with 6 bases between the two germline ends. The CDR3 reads CASSVLVNTEAFF. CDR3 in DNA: TGTGCCAGCAGTGTTTTGGTGAACACTGAAGCTTTCTTT.

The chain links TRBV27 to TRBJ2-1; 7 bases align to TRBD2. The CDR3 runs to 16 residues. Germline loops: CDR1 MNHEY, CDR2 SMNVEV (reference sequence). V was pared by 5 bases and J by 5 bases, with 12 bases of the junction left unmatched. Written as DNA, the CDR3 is TGTGCCAGCAGTACAACGGGACTCCGGGGGGACAATGAGCAGTTCTTC. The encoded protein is CASSTTGLRGDNEQFF.

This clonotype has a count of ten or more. The CDR3 DNA reads TGTGCCAGCAGCTACCCCAGAACGGGACAGGGGTCCCCCGGGGAGCTGTTTTTT. Protein: CASSYPRTGQGSPGELFF. The chain has TRBV7-2 and TRBJ2-2; 10 bases map to TRBD1. Germline V lookup: CDR1 SGHTA, CDR2 FQGNSA. V shed 4 bases, J shed 6 bases, and the junction held 14 bases outside the gene matches. This CDR3 spans 18 amino acids.

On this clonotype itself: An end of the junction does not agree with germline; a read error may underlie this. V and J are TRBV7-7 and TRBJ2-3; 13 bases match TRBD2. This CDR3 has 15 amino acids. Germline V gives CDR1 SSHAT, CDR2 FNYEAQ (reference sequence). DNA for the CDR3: TGTGCTAGCAGCCCCGGGACTAGCGGGGCAAATACGCAGTATTTT. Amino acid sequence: CASSPGTSGANTQYF.

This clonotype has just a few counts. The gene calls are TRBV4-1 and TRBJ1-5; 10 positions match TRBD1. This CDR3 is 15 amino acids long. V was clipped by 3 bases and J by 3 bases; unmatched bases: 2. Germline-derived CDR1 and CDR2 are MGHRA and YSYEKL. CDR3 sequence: CASSQGQGHNQPQHF. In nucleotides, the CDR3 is TGCGCCAGCAGCCAGGGACAGGGGCACAATCAGCCCCAGCATTTT.

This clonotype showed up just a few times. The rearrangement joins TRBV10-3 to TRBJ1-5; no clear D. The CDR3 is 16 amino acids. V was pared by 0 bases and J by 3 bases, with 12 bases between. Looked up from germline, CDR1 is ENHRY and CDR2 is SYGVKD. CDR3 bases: TGTGCCATCAGTGAGTCGAACCAGAGCCCCAATCAGCCCCAGCATTTT. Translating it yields CAISESNQSPNQPQHF.

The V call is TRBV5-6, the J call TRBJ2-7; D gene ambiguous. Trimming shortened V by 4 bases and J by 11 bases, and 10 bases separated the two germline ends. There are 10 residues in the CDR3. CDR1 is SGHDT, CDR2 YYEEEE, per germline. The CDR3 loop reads CASSALRKYV. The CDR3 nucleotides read TGTGCCAGCAGCGCCCTCAGAAAGTACGTC.

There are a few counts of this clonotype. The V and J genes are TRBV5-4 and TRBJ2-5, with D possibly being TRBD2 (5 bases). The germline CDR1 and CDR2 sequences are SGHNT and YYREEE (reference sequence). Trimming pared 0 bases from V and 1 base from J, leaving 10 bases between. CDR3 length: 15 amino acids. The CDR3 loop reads CASSLADYLQETQYF. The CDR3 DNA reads TGTGCCAGCAGCTTGGCCGACTACCTCCAAGAGACCCAGTACTTC. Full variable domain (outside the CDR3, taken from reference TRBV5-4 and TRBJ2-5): ETGVTQSPTHLIKTRGQQVTLRCSSQSGHNTVSWYQQALGQGPQFIFQYYREEENGRGNFPPRFSGLQFPNYSSELNVNALELDDSALYLCASSLADYLQETQYFGPGTRLLVL.